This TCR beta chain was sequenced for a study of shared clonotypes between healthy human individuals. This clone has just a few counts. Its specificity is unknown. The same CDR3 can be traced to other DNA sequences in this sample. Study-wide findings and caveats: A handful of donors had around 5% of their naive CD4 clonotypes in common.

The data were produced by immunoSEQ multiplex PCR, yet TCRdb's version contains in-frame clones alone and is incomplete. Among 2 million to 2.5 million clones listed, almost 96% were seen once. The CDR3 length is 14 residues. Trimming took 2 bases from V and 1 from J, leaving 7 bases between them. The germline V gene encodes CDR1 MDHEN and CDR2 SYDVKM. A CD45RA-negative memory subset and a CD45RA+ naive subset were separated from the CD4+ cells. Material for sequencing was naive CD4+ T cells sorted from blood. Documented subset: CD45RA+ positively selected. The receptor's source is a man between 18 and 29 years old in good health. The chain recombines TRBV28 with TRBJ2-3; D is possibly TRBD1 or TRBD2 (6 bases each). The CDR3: CASSLRGGTDTQYF. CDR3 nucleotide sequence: TGTGCCAGCAGTTTAAGGGGGGGCACAGATACGCAGTATTTT.